The 5 T cell receptor beta chains below all came from one sample that was sequenced in a study of shared clonotypes between healthy human individuals. TCRdb's table, derived via immunoSEQ multiplex PCR, lists solely in-frame clones and lacks some. The sample has under 2,500,000 clones; about 94% are singletons. The sequenced sample was naive CD4+ T cells sorted from blood. This sample's subset: CD45RA+ positively selected. These receptors originate from a man aged 18 to 29 in good health.

The rearrangement uses TRBV19 and TRBJ2-7; a weak D match, TRBD1 (5 bases). This CDR3 is 14 amino acids long. V lost 5 bases and J lost 4, with 15 bases in between. From germline, CDR1 is LNHDA and CDR2 SQIVND (reference sequence). In DNA, the CDR3 is TGTGCCAGTAGTTCCACAGGCGACCCTTACGAGCAGTACTTC. Its protein is CASSSTGDPYEQYF.

This clone was observed once. This chain connects TRBV18 to TRBJ2-7, with D unclear. The CDR3 spans 14 residues. Trimming stripped 5 bases from V and 7 bases from J, with 18 bases between. Germline V gene lookup returns CDR1 KGHSH and CDR2 LQKENI. CDR3 sequence: CASSEVSDVGEQYF. CDR3 DNA: TGTGCCAGCTCAGAGGTGTCTGATGTGGGGGAGCAGTACTTC.

Concerning this clone itself: The same CDR3 also results from other DNA sequences found in this sample. This chain links TRBV7-9 with TRBJ2-5; 15 nucleotides line up with TRBD2. Unmatched junction bases numbered 2, after V lost 4 bases and J lost 5 bases. Germline V gene data show CDR1 as SEHNR and CDR2 as FQNEAQ (reference sequence). The CDR3 totals 15 residues. The CDR3 DNA is TGTGCCAGCAGCTCCGGGACTAGCGGGGGGGAGACCCAGTACTTC. Translated: CASSSGTSGGETQYF.

V is TRBV5-4 and J is TRBJ2-7, with D possibly being TRBD1 (5 bases). CDR1 is SGHNT, CDR2 YYREEE, per germline (reference sequence). The CDR3 has 15 amino acids. The V and J ends lost 5 bases and 2 bases respectively, with 17 bases between them. CDR3 in DNA: TGTGCCAGCAGTTCTGGGGCAGGGAACCCCTACGAGCAGTACTTC. It yields the protein CASSSGAGNPYEQYF.

The rearrangement links TRBV29-1 to TRBJ2-7; D perhaps matches TRBD2 (5 bases). The V end lost 6 bases, the J end lost 3 bases, and 18 bases lay between the germline ends. Germline-derived CDR1 and CDR2 are SQVTM and ANQGSEA. The CDR3 is made up of 14 amino acids. The CDR3 reads CSVLITRVYYEQYF. DNA for the CDR3: TGCAGCGTATTAATCACGCGGGTATACTACGAGCAGTACTTC.